The 11 T cell receptor beta chains listed next were all sequenced from one sample in a study of PD-L1 blockade in urothelial cancer. Assay: immunoSEQ multiplex PCR; the TCRdb copy retains only in-frame clones and omits some. The sample consists of about 50,000 clones, about 85% of them appearing once. Time point noted: peripheral blood 6 weeks after treatment start. The material was PBMCs, obtained around atezolizumab (anti-PD-L1) treatment. These receptors were taken from a man aged 45-60 years with urothelial cancer.

The chain recombines TRBV6-1 with TRBJ2-5; TRBD1 matches 7 bases. Per germline, CDR1 MNHNS and CDR2 SASEGT. Trimming at V came to 5 bases and at J to 5 bases, leaving 8 bases not matched to a gene. The CDR3 loop spans 14 amino acids. The CDR3 region has the DNA TGTGCCAGCAGTCGAGACAGGGTTGGGGAGACCCAGTACTTC. Translated, it gives CASSRDRVGETQYF.

This sequence joins TRBV11-3 and TRBJ2-1; TRBD1 matches 9 bases. CDR1 and CDR2 (germline): SGHNT, YENEEA. The V gene end was trimmed by 5 bases and the J gene end by 8 bases; junction bases not matched to a gene: 13. The CDR3 has 16 residues. Here the CDR3 DNA reads TGTGCCAGCAGCCTAGGGGGAGGGACAGGGACACATGAGCAGTTCTTC. This codes for CASSLGGGTGTHEQFF. The variable domain in full, completed from reference TRBV11-3 and TRBJ2-1, reads EAGVVQSPRYKIIEKKQPVAFWCNPISGHNTLYWYLQNLGQGPELLIRYENEEAVDDSQLPKDRFSAERLKGVDSTLKIQPAELGDSAVYLCASSLGGGTGTHEQFFGPGTRLTVL.

The chain recombines TRBV7-9 with TRBJ2-7; 10 bases line up with TRBD2. The CDR3 is made up of 15 amino acids. Trimming cost V 3 bases and J 3 bases; bases outside gene matches: 5. CDR1 is SEHNR and CDR2 is FQNEAQ in the germline V gene (reference sequence). CDR3 bases: TGTGCCAGCAGCTTGTTAGCGGGGGGACTCTACGAGCAGTACTTC. Translation gives CASSLLAGGLYEQYF. Full variable domain (missing parts from reference TRBV7-9 and TRBJ2-7): DTGVSQNPRHKITKRGQNVTFRCDPISEHNRLYWYRQTLGQGPEFLTYFQNEAQLEKSRLLSDRFSAERPKGSFSTLEIQRTEQGDSAMYLCASSLLAGGLYEQYFGPGTRLTVT.

This chain joins TRBV7-6 and TRBJ2-3, with 15 nucleotides matching TRBD2. This CDR3 is 20 amino acids long. The junction had 11 bases not matched to a gene; V was cut back by 2 bases and J by 2 bases. Germline CDR1 is SGHVS and CDR2 is FNYEAQ. The CDR3 nucleotides are TGTGCCAGCAGCTTATCTGTTGGGACTAGCGGGGGGCCGGTCACAGATACGCAGTATTTT. Amino acids: CASSLSVGTSGGPVTDTQYF.

The genes are TRBV5-6 and TRBJ2-4; D gene unclear. Germline V CDR1 and CDR2: SGHDT, YYEEEE. V lost 4 bases and J lost 0, with 11 bases in between. This CDR3 has 15 amino acids. CDR3 protein: CASSADTRAKNIQYF. The DNA for the CDR3 is TGTGCCAGCAGCGCTGACACGAGAGCCAAAAACATTCAGTACTTC.

The chain employs TRBV5-4 and TRBJ2-7; TRBD2 matches 11 bases. Germline CDR1 SGHNT, CDR2 YYREEE (reference sequence). The V and J ends lost 4 bases and 0 bases, in that order; junction bases with no gene match: 6. CDR3 length: 16 residues. CDR3 sequence (DNA): TGTGCCAGCAGCCTCCGACTAGCGGGAACCTCCTACGAGCAGTACTTC. Its translation is CASSLRLAGTSYEQYF.

V usage is TRBV19 and J usage is TRBJ1-5, with D possibly matching TRBD1 (5 bases). Germline lookup yields CDR1 LNHDA and CDR2 SQIVND (reference sequence). Trimming removed 6 bases at V and 0 bases at J, with 15 bases between. CDR3 length: 16 amino acids. The CDR3 here is CASSRFWGDSNQPQHF. The CDR3 region has the DNA TGTGCCAGTAGCCGCTTTTGGGGCGATAGCAATCAGCCCCAGCATTTT. Full variable domain (rest looked up from reference TRBV19 and TRBJ1-5): DGGITQSPKYLFRKEGQNVTLSCEQNLNHDAMYWYRQDPGQGLRLIYYSQIVNDFQKGDIAEGYSVSREKKESFPLTVTSAQKNPTAFYLCASSRFWGDSNQPQHFGDGTRLSIL.

The chain uses TRBV6-5 and TRBJ2-1; 9 nucleotides line up with TRBD2. From germline, CDR1 is MNHEY and CDR2 SVGAGI. Losses at the gene ends were 5 bases for V and 5 bases for J; bases not matched to a gene: 4. The CDR3 totals 14 residues. CDR3 sequence reads: CASSPGLANNEQFF. Here the CDR3 DNA reads TGTGCCAGCAGTCCGGGACTAGCAAACAATGAGCAGTTCTTC.

V gene TRBV25-1 combines with J gene TRBJ2-7; TRBD2 agrees at 8 bases. This CDR3 comprises 13 residues. V lost 4 bases and J lost 1; bases outside the gene matches: 0. Germline CDR1 reads MGHDK; CDR2 reads SYGVNS. The CDR3 sequence: CASSASGSYEQYF. The CDR3 DNA reads TGTGCCAGCAGTGCTAGCGGGTCCTACGAGCAGTACTTC.

This clone was seen a single time. The chain links TRBV27 to TRBJ1-2, with TRBD1 matching over 12 bases. CDR1 and CDR2 from the germline V gene are MNHEY and SMNVEV (reference sequence). The CDR3 covers 17 residues. With 6 bases clipped from V and 3 bases from J, the junction kept 11 bases outside the gene matches. The CDR3 region has the DNA TGTGCCAGCAGCCCACCGGGACAGGGGGCCTCCGACTATGGCTACACCTTC. Its translation is CASSPPGQGASDYGYTF.

This clone has a single count. The genes are TRBV7-9 and TRBJ2-7, with TRBD2 matching over 8 bases. V dropped 4 bases and J dropped 4; count of bases not matched to a gene: 9. Germline V gene lookup returns CDR1 SEHNR and CDR2 FQNEAQ (reference sequence). This CDR3 region has 15 residues. The CDR3 is CASSSLLAGRYEQYF. CDR3 nucleotides: TGTGCCAGCAGCTCCCTCCTAGCGGGCAGGTACGAGCAGTACTTC.